The 3 T cell receptor beta chains below were found in one sample sequenced in a study of radiation and T cells in renal cell carcinoma (dated by TCRdb to the early 2020s). The label giving this sample's time point can be read as: baseline pretreatment blood. The treatment or condition label corresponds to: 15 Gy SBRT to primary tumor, nephrectomy 4 weeks later. The library was prepared using the immunoSEQ multiplex PCR assay. The table was pulled from immuneACCESS by TCRdb, which kept in-frame rearrangements only. Such tables lose some clones; where checked, under half of the loss comes from unresolved V genes, and the rest has no known cause. Counted in this sample were 100,000 to 150,000 clones; 80% to 85% of them appeared once. Of the sample, approximately 3% is held by the ten largest clones. The specimen was blood, collected from a patient whose treatment included radiotherapy and nephrectomy. All receptors derive from a woman in her sixties or seventies with renal cell carcinoma.

V and J are TRBV28 and TRBJ1-2; a weak D match, TRBD1 (6 bases). With 3 bases removed from V and 4 bases from J, the gap between germline ends came to 12 bases. The CDR3 has 14 residues. CDR1 MDHEN and CDR2 SYDVKM come from the germline V gene. This chain's CDR3 is CASSLQGRVYGYTF. The CDR3 nucleotides read TGTGCCAGCAGTTTGCAGGGGAGGGTCTATGGCTACACCTTC.

This chain links TRBV4-3 with TRBJ2-1; 12 bases agree with TRBD2. The V segment lost 3 bases and the J segment 3 bases; nucleotides outside the gene matches: 3. The CDR3 runs 16 residues. Germline V gene lookup returns CDR1 LGHNA and CDR2 YSLEER. CDR3 coding DNA: TGCGCCAGCAGCCACGAGGGACTAGCGGGCTACAATGAGCAGTTCTTC. This gives the protein CASSHEGLAGYNEQFF.

The chain employs TRBV6-6 and TRBJ1-4; no clear D. CDR3 length: 13 residues. V lost 6 bases and J 8 bases, leaving 13 bases between the germline ends. From germline, CDR1 is MNHNY and CDR2 SVGAGI (reference sequence). The CDR3 sequence: CASSVDPEEKLFF. As DNA, the CDR3 is TGTGCCAGCAGCGTCGACCCCGAGGAAAAACTGTTTTTT.